This record concerns one T cell receptor (beta chain) sequence. The data originate from a study of shared clonotypes between healthy human individuals. The repertoire was sequenced with immunoSEQ multiplex PCR; TCRdb's copy has only in-frame clones and lacks some. The sample has about 640,000 clones, 60% to 80% seen once. The specimen was memory CD4+ T cells sorted from blood. Documented subset: CD45RA-negative fraction. The origin of this receptor is a woman in her twenties or thirties in good health.

CDR3 region: CASPPLASPPSYNEQFF. In DNA, the CDR3 is TGTGCCAGCCCCCCACTTGCGAGTCCCCCGTCCTACAATGAGCAGTTCTTC. This chain links TRBV28 with TRBJ2-1; the D is unclear. This CDR3 spans 17 amino acids. Germline V gives CDR1 MDHEN, CDR2 SYDVKM. V dropped 8 bases and J dropped 1 base, with 21 bases sitting between them.